This T cell receptor (beta chain) originates from a study of cytomegalovirus exposure and HLA in healthy donors. Study-level information: There were roughly 80 million unique TCRs (from HLA-typed donors) in an early data release. Findings and limits, study-wide: In a later analysis, TCR beta V- and J-gene trimming was associated with a missense DCLRE1C variant.

Per the germline V gene, CDR1 is SGHDT and CDR2 is YYEEEE. The length of the CDR3 is 14 residues. Trimming shortened V by 0 bases and J by 6 bases, and 11 bases separated the two germline ends. As for this clone: Its antigen is still unknown.

Primers: 60 Vbeta forward and 13 Jbeta reverse. Profiled with immunoSEQ multiplex PCR; TCRdb holds only in-frame clones, not every one. Its clone listing holds about 140,000 clones. This TCR came from a young woman in good health and CMV-seronegative. Sequencing input: PBMCs. The chain couples TRBV5-6 to TRBJ2-3; weak D call: TRBD1 (5 bases). Here the CDR3 DNA reads TGTGCCAGCAGCTTGGGCCTACAGGCGGATACGCAGTATTTT. Protein: CASSLGLQADTQYF.